The rows below give T cell receptor beta chains drawn from one sample of a study of blood T cell repertoires in COVID-19. Method: immunoSEQ multiplex PCR; TCRdb's copy keeps in-frame clones and lacks some. The sample records roughly 190,000 clones, roughly 84% being singletons. Material: PBMCs or T cells enriched from blood (not recorded which). All receptors derive from a woman aged 25 to 39 who had been exposed to COVID-19. Both conserved end residues are part of each CDR3.

J gene: TRBJ2-3
V gene: TRBV11-2
CDR3 protein: CASSFGQVGPDTQYF

J gene: TRBJ2-2
V gene: TRBV27
CDR3 protein: CASSPYRGNGELFF

J gene: TRBJ2-2
V gene: TRBV9
CDR3 protein: CASSVRTGELFF

J gene: TRBJ1-5
V gene: TRBV27
CDR3 protein: CASSGQGANQPQHF

J gene: TRBJ1-1
V gene: TRBV7-3
CDR3 protein: CASSLSGTGYTEAFF

J gene: TRBJ1-1
V gene: TRBV10-2
CDR3 protein: CASSPPLTGTPTEAFF

J gene: TRBJ2-2
V gene: TRBV4-3
CDR3 protein: CASSQDLDRGRVRANTGELFF

J gene: TRBJ2-2
V gene: TRBV9
CDR3 protein: CASSAPSKDSVKNTGELFF

J gene: TRBJ2-5
V gene: TRBV5-6
CDR3 protein: CASSQGTGKTQYF

J gene: TRBJ2-7
V gene: TRBV5-1
CDR3 protein: CASSSGERGGMYEQYF

J gene: TRBJ2-7
V gene: TRBV5-1
CDR3 protein: CASSLTSGGYSYEQYF

J gene: TRBJ1-3
V gene: TRBV9
CDR3 protein: CASSVATGGMVGNTIYF

J gene: TRBJ2-7
V gene: TRBV2
CDR3 protein: CASSDSGGSYEQYF

J gene: TRBJ2-1
V gene: TRBV7-8
CDR3 protein: CASSPRGGGGQTNEQFF

J gene: TRBJ2-7
V gene: TRBV6-5
CDR3 protein: CASSSLQGVTYEQYF

J gene: TRBJ1-2
V gene: TRBV27
CDR3 protein: CASRGDRIDYGYTF

J gene: TRBJ1-3
V gene: TRBV2
CDR3 protein: CASSGTGLSGNTIYF

J gene: TRBJ1-5
V gene: TRBV6-5
CDR3 protein: CASSYHRVGQPQHF

J gene: TRBJ2-3
V gene: TRBV5-4
CDR3 protein: CASSLAAGGTDTQYF

J gene: TRBJ2-7
V gene: TRBV6-5
CDR3 protein: CASSPVGSSYEQYF

J gene: TRBJ2-5
V gene: TRBV12-3/TRBV12-4
CDR3 protein: CASSHQETQYF

J gene: TRBJ1-5
V gene: TRBV3-1/TRBV3-2
CDR3 protein: CASSQDKSGSNQPQHF

J gene: TRBJ1-1
V gene: TRBV5-6
CDR3 protein: CASSPETGGIRTEAFF

J gene: TRBJ1-1
V gene: TRBV4-1
CDR3 protein: CASSQGGRGRRNTEAFF

J gene: TRBJ2-3
V gene: TRBV18
CDR3 protein: CASSPGQGAADTQYF

J gene: TRBJ1-4
V gene: TRBV5-6
CDR3 protein: CASSFLTGTNEKLFF

J gene: TRBJ1-1
V gene: TRBV2
CDR3 protein: CASSDLRTGVTEAFF

J gene: TRBJ2-7
V gene: TRBV19
CDR3 protein: CASSSRHRYEQYF

J gene: TRBJ2-3
V gene: TRBV12-3/TRBV12-4
CDR3 protein: CASSLKRQGLQYF

J gene: TRBJ1-1
V gene: TRBV6-4
CDR3 protein: CASRAQGGYTEAFF

J gene: TRBJ1-1
V gene: TRBV29-1
CDR3 protein: CSAETGGPGTEAFF

J gene: TRBJ2-1
V gene: TRBV6-5
CDR3 protein: CASAGSGGSYNEQFF

J gene: TRBJ1-1
V gene: TRBV9
CDR3 protein: CASSSRPTGDTEAFF

J gene: TRBJ1-5
V gene: TRBV29-1
CDR3 protein: CSVVSDSNQPQHF

J gene: TRBJ2-3
V gene: TRBV2
CDR3 protein: CASSAAGLAGGQSSTDTQYF

J gene: TRBJ2-1
V gene: TRBV6-1
CDR3 protein: CASSALAPKYNEQFF

J gene: TRBJ2-5
V gene: TRBV4-1
CDR3 protein: CASSQYAGYQETQYF